These 22 T cell receptor beta chains share one sample of origin, sequenced in a study of T cell responses to AZD1222 COVID-19 vaccine. Method: immunoSEQ multiplex PCR; TCRdb's copy keeps in-frame clones and lacks some. The data contain roughly 110,000 clones, about 90% of them seen just once; the ten biggest clones take up around 6.7%. The specimen was peripheral blood, collected on day 0 of AZD1222 vaccination. Receptor source: an adult in good health.

V gene TRBV5-4 combines with J gene TRBJ1-4; unclear D gene. The CDR3 length is 14 residues. The germline CDR1 and CDR2 sequences are SGHNT and YYREEE (reference sequence). V lost 4 bases and J lost 5, with 12 bases in between. This CDR3 is CASSPGVENEKLFF. The CDR3 DNA is TGTGCCAGCAGCCCTGGTGTGGAGAATGAAAAACTGTTTTTT. The entire variable domain, with the rest obtained from reference TRBV5-4 and TRBJ1-4, is as follows: ETGVTQSPTHLIKTRGQQVTLRCSSQSGHNTVSWYQQALGQGPQFIFQYYREEENGRGNFPPRFSGLQFPNYSSELNVNALELDDSALYLCASSPGVENEKLFFGSGTQLSVL.

As regards this clone: At one of its ends the junction is not consistent with the germline gene, which may arise from a read error. The genes are TRBV19 and TRBJ2-7, with D tentatively TRBD2 (6 bases). Germline V gene sequence: CDR1 LNHDA, CDR2 SQIVND (reference sequence). The CDR3 sequence is 14 residues long. In nucleotides, the CDR3 is TGTGCCAGTAGGGGGAGGACTACCTCCGACGAGCAGTACTTC. Translated, it gives CASRGRTTSDEQYF.

The chain combines TRBV7-9 with TRBJ2-7, with D perhaps matching TRBD2 (6 bases). V lost 4 bases, J lost 3 bases, and 7 bases lay in between. The CDR3 length is 12 residues. Per the germline V gene, CDR1 is SEHNR and CDR2 is FQNEAQ (reference sequence). The CDR3 region is CASSSTSYEQYF. The CDR3 DNA reads as TGTGCCAGCAGCTCGACTAGCTACGAGCAGTACTTC.

This clone has only one observation. This chain links TRBV19 with TRBJ2-1, with 13 bases identical to TRBD2. This CDR3 spans 18 amino acids. V dropped 0 bases and J dropped 5; count of bases not matched to a gene: 7. Germline V gene sequence: CDR1 LNHDA, CDR2 SQIVND (reference sequence). The CDR3 nucleotides read TGTGCCAGTAGTATAGATCGAACTAGCGGGAGGGCCGACAATGAGCAGTTCTTC. It translates to CASSIDRTSGRADNEQFF.

The chain recombines TRBV19 with TRBJ2-5, with D hard to call. This CDR3 comprises 12 residues. V lost 5 bases and J lost 0, with 4 bases in between. Germline CDR1 reads LNHDA; CDR2 reads SQIVND (reference sequence). The CDR3 loop is CASSQNQETQYF. Written as DNA, the CDR3 is TGTGCCAGTAGTCAAAACCAAGAGACCCAGTACTTC.

This chain connects TRBV18 to TRBJ1-1; 12 bases are shared with TRBD1. V lost 6 bases and J lost 4; bases outside the gene matches: 9. Germline V CDR1 and CDR2: KGHSH, LQKENI. The CDR3 is 16 residues long. The CDR3 nucleotides read TGTGCCAGCTCGGGACAGGGGGCGCGGGTGGGCACTGAAGCTTTCTTT. Translation: CASSGQGARVGTEAFF.

The chain is built from TRBV4-1 and TRBJ1-4, with TRBD1 as a possible D gene (5 bases). The CDR3 consists of 15 residues. Trimming pared 4 bases from V and 4 bases from J, leaving 13 bases between. Germline lookup yields CDR1 MGHRA and CDR2 YSYEKL. The CDR3 reads CASSRGAGSNEKLFF. CDR3 DNA sequence: TGCGCCAGCAGCCGAGGGGCAGGGAGTAATGAAAAACTGTTTTTT.

The chain uses TRBV7-8 and TRBJ2-7; D might be TRBD2 (5 bases). Germline CDR1 is SGHVS and CDR2 is FQNEAQ. The length of the CDR3 is 14 residues. Trimming took off 5 bases at V and 0 bases at J, with 11 bases between the two ends. The CDR3 DNA sequence: TGTGCCAGCAGCCCCCGGGAAATCTCCTACGAGCAGTACTTC. Translating gives CASSPREISYEQYF.

The chain uses TRBV16 and TRBJ1-5, with D possibly matching TRBD1 (5 bases). Germline V CDR1 and CDR2: KGHSY, FQNENV. Trimming cost V 4 bases and J 4 bases, with 14 bases left between them. The CDR3 runs to 15 residues. The CDR3 reads CASSRDSFGNQPQHF. The CDR3, as DNA: TGTGCCAGCAGCCGTGACAGTTTCGGTAATCAGCCCCAGCATTTT. Variable domain in full (rest from reference TRBV16 and TRBJ1-5): GEEVAQTPKHLVRGEGQKAKLYCAPIKGHSYVFWYQQVLKNEFKFLISFQNENVFDETGMPKERFSAKCLPNSPCSLEIQATKLEDSAVYFCASSRDSFGNQPQHFGDGTRLSIL.

The CDR3, as DNA: TGTGCCAGCTCACCAATGATGAGCGGAGAGAACACTGAAGCTTTCTTT. Translated: CASSPMMSGENTEAFF. The chain couples TRBV18 to TRBJ1-1; D gene unclear. The V end was cut by 2 bases, the J end by 1 base, with 14 bases between. Per the germline V gene, CDR1 is KGHSH and CDR2 is LQKENI. The CDR3 is made up of 16 amino acids.

The rearrangement joins TRBV28 to TRBJ1-5; D gene uncertain. The V end lost 8 bases, the J end lost 4 bases, and 12 bases lay between the germline ends. Germline-derived CDR1 and CDR2 are MDHEN and SYDVKM. The CDR3 is 13 residues long. In nucleotides, the CDR3 is TGTGCCAGCTCTTGGGTGGGGAATCAGCCCCAGCATTTT. This gives the protein CASSWVGNQPQHF.

This chain uses TRBV27 with TRBJ2-6; no reliable D call. CDR1 MNHEY and CDR2 SMNVEV come from the germline V gene (reference sequence). The ends were cut back, 3 bases at V and 1 base at J, with 13 bases in the middle. This CDR3 has 17 amino acids. CDR3 in DNA: TGTGCCAGCAGTTTTTCCCACCTGCTATCTGGGGCCAACGTCCTGACTTTC. Translating it yields CASSFSHLLSGANVLTF.

This chain connects TRBV3-1 (or the pseudogene TRBV3-2) to TRBJ2-1; TRBD2 matches at 9 bases. Germline CDR1 is LGHDT and CDR2 is YNNKEL (reference sequence). This CDR3 contains 16 residues. Trimming removed 1 base from V and 3 bases from J; junction bases left unmatched: 4. The CDR3, as DNA: TGTGCCAGCAGCCAAGGTCTAGCGGGAAACTACAATGAGCAGTTCTTC. It encodes CASSQGLAGNYNEQFF.

This clone was counted a single time. The J gene is TRBJ2-7, the V gene TRBV4-1, with TRBD1 matching over 10 bases. CDR1 is MGHRA, CDR2 YSYEKL, per germline. The CDR3 has 15 residues. V lost 6 bases to trimming and J lost 4 bases; unmatched junction nucleotides: 9. Written as DNA, the CDR3 is TGCGCCAGCAGGGACCGGGACAGGGGTTTGTACGAGCAGTACTTC. Encoded protein: CASRDRDRGLYEQYF.

A single count supports this clone. This chain joins TRBV28 and TRBJ1-1; the D is unclear. CDR3 length: 14 amino acids. Germline CDR1 reads MDHEN; CDR2 reads SYDVKM. The germline V and J ends were trimmed by 5 bases and 3 bases, with 13 bases remaining between them. The CDR3 nucleotides are TGTGCCAGCAGTATTGCACAAACCTACACTGAAGCTTTCTTT. It encodes CASSIAQTYTEAFF.

The chain combines TRBV5-1 with TRBJ2-1; TRBD1 matches 8 bases. This CDR3 contains 15 residues. Germline loops: CDR1 SGHRS, CDR2 YFSETQ. V shed 4 bases and J 2 bases; nucleotides not matched to a gene: 5. CDR3 residues: CASSLTDRAYNEQFF. The CDR3 coding sequence is TGCGCCAGCAGCCTGACGGACAGGGCCTACAATGAGCAGTTCTTC.

This rearrangement joins TRBV3-1 (or the pseudogene TRBV3-2) to TRBJ1-4; TRBD1 might be the D (5 bases). Trimming took 0 bases from V and 8 from J, leaving 16 bases between them. The CDR3 extends over 16 amino acids. The germline gives CDR1 LGHDT, CDR2 YNNKEL (reference sequence). CDR3: CASSQDFGTKREKLFF. The CDR3 nucleotides are TGTGCCAGCAGCCAAGACTTCGGGACCAAGAGAGAAAAACTGTTTTTT.

The rearrangement links TRBV13 to TRBJ2-1, with TRBD2 matching 14 bases. V lost 3 bases and J lost 7; bases outside the gene matches: 8. The CDR3 has 17 amino acids. Looked up from germline, CDR1 is PRHDT and CDR2 is FYEKMQ (reference sequence). CDR3 nucleotides: TGTGCCAGCAGCTTGGGACTAGCGGGAGCGATAAGAAATGAGCAGTTCTTC. Its translation: CASSLGLAGAIRNEQFF.

This chain links TRBV12-3 or TRBV12-4 with TRBJ1-4; no clear D. The CDR3 extends over 13 amino acids. The V gene lost 3 bases and the J gene lost 4 bases, with 6 bases spanning the gap. The CDR3 nucleotides are TGTGCCAGCAGTTTTTGGGTTAATGAAAAACTGTTTTTT. The encoded protein is CASSFWVNEKLFF.

The J gene is TRBJ2-1, the V gene TRBV18, with 8 bases lining up with TRBD1. CDR1 is KGHSH, CDR2 LQKENI, per germline. The CDR3 is made up of 14 amino acids. The ends lost 4 bases at V and 5 bases at J; junction bases unmatched: 4. The CDR3 protein is CASSRNRGDNEQFF. Here the CDR3 DNA reads TGTGCCAGCTCACGTAACAGGGGGGACAATGAGCAGTTCTTC.

The rearrangement joins TRBV4-3 to TRBJ2-2; D gene ambiguous. The V end lost 0 bases, the J end lost 6 bases, and 5 bases lay between the germline ends. Germline V lookup: CDR1 LGHNA, CDR2 YSLEER. The CDR3 is 13 residues long. CDR3 residues: CASSQDTPGELFF. The CDR3 nucleotides read TGCGCCAGCAGCCAAGATACACCCGGGGAGCTGTTTTTT.

This clone has just a few counts. This sequence joins TRBV24-1 and TRBJ2-7; D is unclear. Trimming removed 4 bases at V and 0 bases at J, with 9 bases between. The CDR3 extends over 14 amino acids. Looked up from germline, CDR1 is KGHDR and CDR2 is SFDVKD. CDR3 loop: CATSDGWSSYEQYF. CDR3 sequence (DNA): TGTGCCACCAGTGACGGGTGGAGCTCCTACGAGCAGTACTTC.